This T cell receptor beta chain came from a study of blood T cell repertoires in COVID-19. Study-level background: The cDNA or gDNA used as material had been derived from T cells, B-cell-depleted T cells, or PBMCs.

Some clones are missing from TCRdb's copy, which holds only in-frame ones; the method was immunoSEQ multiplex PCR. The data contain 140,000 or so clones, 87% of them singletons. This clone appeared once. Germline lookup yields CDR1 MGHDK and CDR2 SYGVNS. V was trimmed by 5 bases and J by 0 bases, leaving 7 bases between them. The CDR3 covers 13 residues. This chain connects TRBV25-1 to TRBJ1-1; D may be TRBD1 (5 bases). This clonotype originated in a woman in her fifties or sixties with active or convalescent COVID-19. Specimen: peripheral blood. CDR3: CASSRGMNTEAFF. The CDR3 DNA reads TGTGCCAGCAGTCGGGGGATGAACACTGAAGCTTTCTTT.